The clone carrying this T cell receptor (beta chain) occurred a few times. Its antigen remains unknown. Germline V gives CDR1 SGHTA, CDR2 FQGNSA. CDR3 length equals 17 residues. V dropped 5 bases and J dropped 6; count of bases not matched to a gene: 11. This sample is drawn from a study of PD-1 blockade in classical Hodgkin lymphoma. Study-wide results and limits: Baseline diversity resembling that of newly diagnosed patients was seen in complete responders.

Assay used: immunoSEQ multiplex PCR; TCRdb lists only in-frame clones, some missing. The repertoire holds about 7,700 clones, with roughly 90% as singletons. Every patient had relapsed following autologous stem cell transplantation, and cohorts differed in brentuximab vedotin exposure. Negative selection with magnetic separation was used to purify CD4+ T cells from thawed PBMCs. V usage is TRBV7-2 and J usage is TRBJ2-1; the match to TRBD2 covers 12 bases. The TCR was taken from a human donor with classical Hodgkin lymphoma. The specimen comprised CD4+ T cells from blood, sampled at baseline. This chain's CDR3 is CASSLLPASGRANEQFF. The CDR3 DNA is TGTGCCAGCAGCCTACTACCCGCTAGCGGGAGGGCCAATGAGCAGTTCTTC.